This T cell receptor (beta chain) is from a study of shared clonotypes between healthy human individuals. Study results and caveats: The small donor group covered limited genetic and exposure diversity. Clonotype sharing across several donors was observed for around 5.1% of naive CD4 clonotypes.

Germline CDR1 is MGHRA and CDR2 is YSYEKL. The CDR3 runs 16 residues. The V and J ends lost 2 bases and 4 bases, in that order; junction bases with no gene match: 7. The sorted-subset replicate PCRs were given roughly 200 ng DNA, which is about 30,000 T cell genomes. Sequencing was performed with immunoSEQ multiplex PCR; in TCRdb, only in-frame clones are kept and a portion is missing. The sample records roughly 1,500,000 clones, less than 99% being singletons. The healthy adult donors were HIV-negative and reported no recent acute infections or vaccinations. To note about this clone: What it recognizes is unknown.

The chain has TRBV4-1 and TRBJ2-7, with TRBD1 matching 11 bases. Sequencing was carried out using naive CD4+ T cells sorted from blood. Subset here: CD45RA+ positively selected. The source is a young man in good health. CDR3: CASSQTQGQGGYEQYF. The CDR3 bases are TGCGCCAGCAGCCAAACCCAGGGACAGGGGGGATACGAGCAGTACTTC.